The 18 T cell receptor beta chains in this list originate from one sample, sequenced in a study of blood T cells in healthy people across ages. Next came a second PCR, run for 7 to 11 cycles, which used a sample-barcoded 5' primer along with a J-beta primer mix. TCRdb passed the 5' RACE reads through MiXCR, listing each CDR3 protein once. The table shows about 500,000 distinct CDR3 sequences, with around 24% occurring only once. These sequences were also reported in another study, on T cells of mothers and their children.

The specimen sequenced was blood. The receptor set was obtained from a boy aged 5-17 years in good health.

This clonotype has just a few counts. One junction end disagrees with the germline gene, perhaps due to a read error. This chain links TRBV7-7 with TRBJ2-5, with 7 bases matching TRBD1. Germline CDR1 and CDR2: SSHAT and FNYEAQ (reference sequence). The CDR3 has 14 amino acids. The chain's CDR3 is CASSHRGTQETQYF. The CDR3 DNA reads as TGTGCTAGCAGTCACAGGGGCACCCAAGAGACCCAGTACTTC.

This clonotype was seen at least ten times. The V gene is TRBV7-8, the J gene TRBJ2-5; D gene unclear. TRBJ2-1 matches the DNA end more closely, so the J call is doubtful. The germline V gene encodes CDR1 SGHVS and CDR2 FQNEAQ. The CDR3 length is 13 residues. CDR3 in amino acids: CASSALGYDEQFF. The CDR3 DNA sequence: TGTGCCAGCAGCGCCTTAGGGTACGATGAGCAGTTCTTC.

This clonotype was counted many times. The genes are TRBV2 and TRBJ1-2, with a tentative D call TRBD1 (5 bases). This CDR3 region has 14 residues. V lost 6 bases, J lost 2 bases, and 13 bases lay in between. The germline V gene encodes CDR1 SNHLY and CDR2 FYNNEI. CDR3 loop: CASRRQTPNYGYTF. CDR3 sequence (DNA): TGTGCCAGCAGACGACAGACCCCCAACTATGGCTACACCTTC.

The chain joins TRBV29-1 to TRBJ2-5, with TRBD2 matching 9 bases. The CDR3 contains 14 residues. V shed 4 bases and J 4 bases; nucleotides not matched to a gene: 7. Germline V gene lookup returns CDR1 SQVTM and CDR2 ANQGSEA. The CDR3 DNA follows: TGCAGCGTTGCTAGCGGGATGAGCGGAGAGACCCAGTACTTC. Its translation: CSVASGMSGETQYF.

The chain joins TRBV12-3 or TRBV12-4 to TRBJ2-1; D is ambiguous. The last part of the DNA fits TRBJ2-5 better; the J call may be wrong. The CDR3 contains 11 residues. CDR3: CASSGKTTQYF. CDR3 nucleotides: TGTGCCAGCAGTGGAAAGACAACCCAGTACTTC.

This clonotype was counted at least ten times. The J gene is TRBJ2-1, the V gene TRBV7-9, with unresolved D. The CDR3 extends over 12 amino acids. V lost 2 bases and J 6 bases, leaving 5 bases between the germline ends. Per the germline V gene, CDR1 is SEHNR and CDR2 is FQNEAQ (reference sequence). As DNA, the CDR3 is TGTGCCAGCAGCTTATCTCCCAATGAGCAGTTCTTC. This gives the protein CASSLSPNEQFF.

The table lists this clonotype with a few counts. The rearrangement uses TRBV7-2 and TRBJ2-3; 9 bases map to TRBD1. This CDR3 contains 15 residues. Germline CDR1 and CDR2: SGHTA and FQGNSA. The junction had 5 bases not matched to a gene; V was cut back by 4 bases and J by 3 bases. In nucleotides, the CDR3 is TGTGCCAGCAGCTCCGAAGGGACAGGGACAGATACGCAGTATTTT. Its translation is CASSSEGTGTDTQYF.

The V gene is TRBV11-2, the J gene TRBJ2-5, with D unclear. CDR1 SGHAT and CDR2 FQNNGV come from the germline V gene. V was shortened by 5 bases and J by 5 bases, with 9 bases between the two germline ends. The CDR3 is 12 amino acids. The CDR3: CASSRVGETQYF. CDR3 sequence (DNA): TGTGCCAGCAGCCGGGTTGGGGAGACCCAGTACTTC.

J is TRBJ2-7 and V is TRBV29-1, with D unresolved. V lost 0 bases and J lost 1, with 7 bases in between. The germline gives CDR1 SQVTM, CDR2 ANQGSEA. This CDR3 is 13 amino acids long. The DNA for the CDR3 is TGCAGCGTTGAAGATGTGCAGTCCTACGAGCAGTACTTC. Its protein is CSVEDVQSYEQYF.

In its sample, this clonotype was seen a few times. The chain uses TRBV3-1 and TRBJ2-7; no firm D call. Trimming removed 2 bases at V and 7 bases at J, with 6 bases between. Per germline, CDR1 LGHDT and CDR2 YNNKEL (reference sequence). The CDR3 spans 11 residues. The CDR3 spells CASSQSHEQYF. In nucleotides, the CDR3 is TGTGCCAGCAGCCAATCCCATGAGCAGTACTTC.

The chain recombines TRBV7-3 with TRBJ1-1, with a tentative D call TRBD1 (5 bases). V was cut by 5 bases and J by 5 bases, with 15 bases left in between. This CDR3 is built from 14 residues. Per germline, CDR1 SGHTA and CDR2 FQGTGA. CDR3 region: CASSRTNGGTEAFF. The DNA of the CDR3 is TGTGCCAGCAGCAGGACGAACGGGGGGACTGAAGCTTTCTTT.

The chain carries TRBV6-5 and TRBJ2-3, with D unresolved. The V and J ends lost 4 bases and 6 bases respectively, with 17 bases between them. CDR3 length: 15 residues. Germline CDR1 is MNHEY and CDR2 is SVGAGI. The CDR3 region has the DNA TGTGCCAGCAGTTCGACTTCGATACCATCGGATACGCAGTATTTT. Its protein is CASSSTSIPSDTQYF.

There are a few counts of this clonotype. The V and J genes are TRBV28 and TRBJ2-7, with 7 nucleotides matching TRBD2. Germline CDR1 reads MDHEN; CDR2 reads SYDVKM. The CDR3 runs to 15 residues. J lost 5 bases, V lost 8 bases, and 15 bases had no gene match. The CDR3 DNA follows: TGTGCCAGCGGTCCCACCGGGGGGTATGCGGACGAGCAGTACTTC. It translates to CASGPTGGYADEQYF.

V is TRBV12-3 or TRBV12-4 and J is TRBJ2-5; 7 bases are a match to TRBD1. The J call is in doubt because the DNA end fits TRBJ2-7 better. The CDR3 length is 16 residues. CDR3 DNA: TGTGCCAGCAGTTTATTCGACAGGGTCGAGGGGTACGAGCAGTACTTC. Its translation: CASSLFDRVEGYEQYF.

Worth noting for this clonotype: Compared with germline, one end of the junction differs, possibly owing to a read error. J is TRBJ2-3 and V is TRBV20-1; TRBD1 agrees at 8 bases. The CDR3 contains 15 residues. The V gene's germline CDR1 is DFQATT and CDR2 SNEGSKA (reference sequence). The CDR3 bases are TGCAGCGCTAGGGCGGGACAGGCTAGCACAGATACGCAGTATTTT. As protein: CSARAGQASTDTQYF.

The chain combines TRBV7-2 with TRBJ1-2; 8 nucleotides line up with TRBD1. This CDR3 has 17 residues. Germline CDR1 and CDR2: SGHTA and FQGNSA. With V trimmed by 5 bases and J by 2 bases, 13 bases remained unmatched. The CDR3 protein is CASSPSTGQGPNYGYTF. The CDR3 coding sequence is TGTGCCAGCAGCCCATCTACCGGACAGGGACCAAACTATGGCTACACCTTC. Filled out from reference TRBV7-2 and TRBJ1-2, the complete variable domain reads GAGVSQSPSNKVTEKGKDVELRCDPISGHTALYWYRQSLGQGLEFLIYFQGNSAPDKSGLPSDRFSAERTGGSVSTLTIQRTQQEDSAVYLCASSPSTGQGPNYGYTFGSGTRLTVV.

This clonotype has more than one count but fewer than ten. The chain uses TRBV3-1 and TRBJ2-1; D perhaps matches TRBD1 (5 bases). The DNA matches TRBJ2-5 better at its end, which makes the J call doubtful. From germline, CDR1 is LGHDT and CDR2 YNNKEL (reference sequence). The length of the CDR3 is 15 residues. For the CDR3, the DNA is TGTGCCAGCAGCCAAGTGGATCTGGCAGGGGAGACCCAGTACTTC. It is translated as CASSQVDLAGETQYF.

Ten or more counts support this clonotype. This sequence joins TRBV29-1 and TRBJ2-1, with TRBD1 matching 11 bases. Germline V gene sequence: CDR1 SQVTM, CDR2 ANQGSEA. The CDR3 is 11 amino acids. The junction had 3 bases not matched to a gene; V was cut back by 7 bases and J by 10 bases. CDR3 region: CSGTGGREQFF. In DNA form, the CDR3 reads TGCAGCGGGACAGGGGGCCGCGAGCAGTTCTTC.